The 3 T cell receptor beta chains below were found in one sample sequenced in a study of early T cells in non-severe SARS-CoV-2 infection. TCRdb reprocessed the 5' RACE reads with MiXCR, giving one entry per CDR3 protein. The table includes some 40,000 distinct CDR3 sequences, under 7.5% detected once. This material consisted of whole blood, taken at baseline. These receptors were collected from an adult who was a healthcare worker with PCR-confirmed SARS-CoV-2 infection or an uninfected control (not recorded which).

This clonotype was found many times. This rearrangement joins TRBV7-6 to TRBJ1-6; D perhaps matches TRBD1 (6 bases). This CDR3 is 14 amino acids long. The V gene's germline CDR1 is SGHVS and CDR2 FNYEAQ. V shed 6 bases and J shed 7 bases, with 13 bases lying between them. DNA for the CDR3: TGTGCCAGCAGTCGGGGGCGGGCGAATTCACCCCTCCACTTT. It codes for CASSRGRANSPLHF.

This chain connects TRBV9 to TRBJ2-1, with D uncertain. The CDR3 totals 16 residues. Germline CDR1 is SGDLS and CDR2 is YYNGEE. The V end lost 0 bases, the J end lost 7 bases, and 17 bases lay between the germline ends. Written as DNA, the CDR3 is TGTGCCAGCAGCGTAGCCGGCAATTTCCCCTCTAATGAGCAGTTCTTC. It is translated as CASSVAGNFPSNEQFF.

In this sample, this clonotype turned up a few times. This chain connects TRBV4-2 to TRBJ2-7, with 11 bases matching TRBD2. V dropped 4 bases and J dropped 5; count of bases not matched to a gene: 7. CDR3 length equals 15 residues. Germline values: CDR1 LGHNA, CDR2 YNFKEQ. The CDR3 nucleotides are TGTGCCAGCAGCCCTCCGACTAGCGGGATGCACGAGCAGTACTTC. Its protein is CASSPPTSGMHEQYF.